The 18 T cell receptor beta chains in this list originate from one sample, sequenced in a study of Graves' ophthalmopathy and Graves' hyperthyroidism. TCR beta CDR3 amplification used RNA transcripts. An initial RT-PCR round employing HTBI primers preceded a second-round multiplex PCR. One entry per CDR3 protein results from TCRdb running MiXCR on the multiplex PCR reads. The sample consists of about 1.2 million distinct CDR3 sequences, 35% to 40% of them appearing once. The specimen was peripheral blood or thyroid tissue (not recorded which). The origin of the receptors is an adult man with Graves' hyperthyroidism.

A few counts support this clonotype. The V and J genes are TRBV25-1 and TRBJ2-1; TRBD2 matches at 11 bases. This CDR3 is 19 amino acids long. Trimming cost V 1 base and J 0 bases; bases outside gene matches: 8. Per germline, CDR1 MGHDK and CDR2 SYGVNS. The CDR3 reads CASSESGLAGLSSYNEQFF. The CDR3 nucleotides are TGTGCCAGCAGTGAATCCGGACTAGCGGGCCTGAGCTCCTACAATGAGCAGTTCTTC. Complete variable domain (other parts from reference TRBV25-1 and TRBJ2-1): EADIYQTPRYLVIGTGKKITLECSQTMGHDKMYWYQQDPGMELHLIHYSYGVNSTEKGDLSSESTVSRIRTEHFPLTLESARPSHTSQYLCASSESGLAGLSSYNEQFFGPGTRLTVL.

There are a few counts of this clonotype. This sequence joins TRBV12-3 or TRBV12-4 and TRBJ1-1; 7 bases are shared with TRBD1. The CDR3 extends over 14 amino acids. J gave up 3 bases and V 6 bases, and 7 bases lay outside the gene matches. DNA of the CDR3: TGTGCCAGCAGATCCGGGACAGCCGACACTGAAGCTTTCTTT. This translates into CASRSGTADTEAFF.

The chain employs TRBV5-1 and TRBJ2-2; 13 bases are shared with TRBD2. The germline V gene encodes CDR1 SGHRS and CDR2 YFSETQ. The ends lost 0 bases at V and 4 bases at J; junction bases unmatched: 3. The CDR3 spans 17 residues. For the CDR3, the DNA is TGCGCCAGCAGCTTGGGAACTAGCGGGAGGGGCACCGGGGAGCTGTTTTTT. Residues: CASSLGTSGRGTGELFF. Based on the CDR3 plus reference TRBV5-1 and TRBJ2-2, the full variable domain is KAGVTQTPRYLIKTRGQQVTLSCSPISGHRSVSWYQQTPGQGLQFLFEYFSETQRNKGNFPGRFSGRQFSNSRSEMNVSTLELGDSALYLCASSLGTSGRGTGELFFGEGSRLTVL.

The chain recombines TRBV2 with TRBJ1-6; 7 bases map to TRBD1. CDR3 length: 14 residues. Germline CDR1 SNHLY, CDR2 FYNNEI. The trim removed 6 bases at V and 7 bases at J, leaving 6 bases unmatched. This chain's CDR3 is CASRETGDNSPLHF. The CDR3 DNA reads as TGTGCCAGCAGGGAAACAGGGGACAATTCACCCCTCCACTTT.

This clonotype was detected ten times or more. The V call is TRBV29-1, the J call TRBJ2-7; the D gene is possibly TRBD2 (5 bases). CDR3 length: 11 residues. Per germline, CDR1 SQVTM and CDR2 ANQGSEA. V lost 1 base to trimming and J lost 5 bases, with 6 bases between them. The chain's CDR3 is CSVEAGNEQYF. The CDR3 coding sequence is TGCAGCGTTGAAGCGGGGAACGAGCAGTACTTC.

This clonotype was seen only a few times. The V gene is TRBV7-9, the J gene TRBJ1-2; the match to TRBD1 covers 7 bases. The CDR3 has 16 amino acids. The J segment lost 2 bases and the V segment lost 4 bases, leaving 10 bases of the junction unmatched. Germline CDR1 SEHNR, CDR2 FQNEAQ (reference sequence). CDR3 DNA sequence: TGTGCCAGCAGCTCATCCTGGACAGGAACCAACTATGGCTACACCTTC. This translates into CASSSSWTGTNYGYTF.

The CDR3 region has the DNA TGTGCCAGCAGCTCACCACCATCTTGGGGAGGGGACCCCTACGAGCAGTACTTC. Translation: CASSSPPSWGGDPYEQYF. J is TRBJ2-7 and V is TRBV7-9; TRBD2 agrees at 7 bases. Germline trimming cut 4 bases from V and 2 bases from J; bases unmatched to any gene: 17. The CDR3 is 18 amino acids. Per the germline V gene, CDR1 is SEHNR and CDR2 is FQNEAQ (reference sequence).

This clonotype was counted a single time. The chain carries TRBV10-3 and TRBJ1-4, with D perhaps matching TRBD1 (5 bases). The CDR3 spans 11 residues. Germline V gene lookup returns CDR1 ENHRY and CDR2 SYGVKD. The V gene lost 6 bases and the J gene lost 10 bases, with 9 bases spanning the gap. Here the CDR3 DNA reads TGTGCCATCAGGGGCGGGGGAAAACTGTTTTTT. Amino acid sequence: CAIRGGGKLFF.

This chain uses TRBV20-1 with TRBJ2-6; D gene unclear. The V and J ends lost 0 bases and 2 bases respectively, with 5 bases between them. Germline CDR1 and CDR2: DFQATT and SNEGSKA (reference sequence). This CDR3 comprises 14 residues. The DNA for the CDR3 is TGCAGTGCTAGAGATTCACCTGGGGCCAACGTCCTGACTTTC. Translating gives CSARDSPGANVLTF.

The chain joins TRBV9 to TRBJ2-5; D unclear. Germline CDR1 is SGDLS and CDR2 is YYNGEE. The V and J ends lost 2 bases and 5 bases respectively, with 19 bases between them. This CDR3 has 16 amino acids. The CDR3 DNA reads as TGTGCCAGCAGCGTCCTCGGTCGTCTCACCGGGGAGACCCAGTACTTC. Its translation is CASSVLGRLTGETQYF.

Of note for this clonotype: Since the CDR3 does not end with the conserved phenylalanine or tryptophan, this likely comes from a read error. This chain's CDR3 is CSGGLIGGLQYL. The CDR3, as DNA: TGCAGCGGTGGACTTATCGGGGGCTTGCAGTACCTC. The chain employs TRBV29-1 and TRBJ2-5; D might be TRBD1 or TRBD2, each matching 6 bases. Germline CDR1 is SQVTM and CDR2 is ANQGSEA. V shed 7 bases and J shed 11 bases, with 20 bases lying between them. The CDR3 is 12 amino acids.

The rearrangement links TRBV20-1 to TRBJ2-7, with 9 bases fitting TRBD1. Germline CDR1 reads DFQATT; CDR2 reads SNEGSKA (reference sequence). V was pared by 7 bases and J by 4 bases, with 8 bases of the junction left unmatched. The CDR3 consists of 13 residues. The CDR3 loop is CSVMDRGQYEQYF. As DNA, the CDR3 is TGCAGTGTAATGGACAGGGGTCAGTACGAGCAGTACTTC.

The chain employs TRBV2 and TRBJ1-5, with 7 nucleotides matching TRBD1. The ends lost 6 bases at V and 9 bases at J; junction bases unmatched: 8. This CDR3 region has 13 residues. CDR1 and CDR2 from the germline V gene are SNHLY and FYNNEI. The CDR3 spells CASSRRDSGPQHF. CDR3 DNA sequence: TGTGCCAGCAGCAGAAGGGACAGTGGGCCCCAGCATTTT.

This clonotype was observed at least ten times. The gene calls are TRBV4-3 and TRBJ2-7, with 9 bases lining up with TRBD2. The trim removed 1 base at V and 7 bases at J, leaving 11 bases unmatched. Germline V gene data show CDR1 as LGHNA and CDR2 as YSLEER. This CDR3 is built from 16 residues. CDR3 amino acids: CASSQVGGGALVEQYF. The CDR3 DNA reads as TGCGCCAGCAGCCAAGTAGGCGGGGGGGCCCTGGTGGAGCAGTACTTC.

This clonotype was detected ten times or more. The V call is TRBV14, the J call TRBJ2-7; D is unclear. The germline V gene encodes CDR1 SGHDN and CDR2 FVKESK. V was pared by 3 bases and J by 6 bases, with 9 bases between. The CDR3 sequence is 12 residues long. The CDR3 nucleotides are TGTGCCAGCAGCCACGGATTTCCCGAGCAGTACTTC. This sequence encodes CASSHGFPEQYF.

The chain links TRBV10-1 to TRBJ2-2; 9 positions agree with TRBD2. The germline V gene has CDR1 WNHNN and CDR2 SYGVQD (reference sequence). Germline trimming cut 7 bases from V and 2 bases from J; bases unmatched to any gene: 2. This CDR3 spans 14 amino acids. CDR3 region: CASNSGGNTGELFF. CDR3 bases: TGCGCCAGCAATAGCGGGGGTAACACCGGGGAGCTGTTTTTT.

This clonotype was recorded many times. The rearrangement links TRBV14 to TRBJ2-5; D remains unclear. The CDR3 sequence is 14 residues long. CDR1 is SGHDN, CDR2 FVKESK, per germline. Trimming removed 1 base at V and 2 bases at J, with 8 bases between. CDR3 bases: TGTGCCAGCAGCCAAGTTCTTCGACAAGAGACCCAGTACTTC. Amino acid sequence: CASSQVLRQETQYF.

This clonotype was counted between two and nine times. The rearrangement links TRBV15 to TRBJ2-7; D might be TRBD1 (6 bases). Germline CDR1 reads LNHNV; CDR2 reads YYDKDF (reference sequence). The length of the CDR3 is 15 residues. The V end was cut by 3 bases, the J end by 7 bases, with 19 bases between. For the CDR3, the DNA is TGTGCCACCAGCAGTTACTCGAGGGGGACGGGAGAGCAGTACTTC. It yields the protein CATSSYSRGTGEQYF.